The 5 T cell receptor beta chains given below trace back to one sample, sequenced in a study of blood T cell repertoires in COVID-19. Sequencing used immunoSEQ multiplex PCR; TCRdb keeps in-frame clones, though not all of them. The sample holds about 370,000 clones, around 90% seen once. The sample consisted of peripheral blood. These receptors all stem from a woman in her twenties or thirties with COVID-19, enrolled during active disease.

This chain connects TRBV15 to TRBJ2-1; the D gene is possibly TRBD1 (6 bases). Trimming left V 1 base short and J 3 bases short, with 10 bases between. The CDR3 has 15 amino acids. Germline V CDR1 and CDR2: LNHNV, YYDKDF (reference sequence). The CDR3, as DNA: TGTGCCACCAGCAGAGTACAGGGTAACTACAATGAGCAGTTCTTC. Protein: CATSRVQGNYNEQFF.

Concerning this clone: At one of its ends the junction is not consistent with the germline gene, which may arise from a read error. V and J are TRBV11-2 and TRBJ1-1; D is perhaps TRBD1 (6 bases). Germline values: CDR1 SGHAT, CDR2 FQNNGV. There are 14 residues in the CDR3. This CDR3 is CASSLVGGGGGLRF. Written as DNA, the CDR3 is TGTGCCAGCAGCTTAGTAGGGGGGGGAGGGGGGCTTCGCTTT.

The rearrangement joins TRBV7-9 to TRBJ1-2, with a tentative D call TRBD1 (5 bases). Per germline, CDR1 SEHNR and CDR2 FQNEAQ (reference sequence). CDR3 length: 18 residues. V was shortened by 5 bases and J by 4 bases, with 26 bases between the two germline ends. In DNA form, the CDR3 reads TGTGCCAGCAGCCCCCTGGAGGGGCTTTTCTGGATCGCCTATGGCTACACCTTC. Translation: CASSPLEGLFWIAYGYTF.

This clone was observed once. CDR3 in DNA: TGCAGCGTTGAAGTAGCGGGAGTTCCCGGGGAGCTGTTTTTT. Translation: CSVEVAGVPGELFF. The chain carries TRBV29-1 and TRBJ2-2; 9 nucleotides agree with TRBD2. This CDR3 has 14 amino acids. Germline lookup yields CDR1 SQVTM and CDR2 ANQGSEA. The junction had 3 bases not matched to a gene; V was cut back by 1 base and J by 6 bases.

DNA for the CDR3: TGTGCCAGTATAGGTGGGGCGGGGAATACTGAAGCTTTCTTT. Translating gives CASIGGAGNTEAFF. This sequence joins TRBV19 and TRBJ1-1; perhaps TRBD1 as D (5 bases). With 7 bases removed from V and 5 bases from J, the gap between germline ends came to 17 bases. This CDR3 has 14 amino acids. Germline V gives CDR1 LNHDA, CDR2 SQIVND (reference sequence).